This T cell receptor beta chain was profiled in a study of T cell responses to AZD1222 COVID-19 vaccine listed by TCRdb under 2021. About the full investigation: TCR sequencing was performed for about 250 trial participants, of whom about 200 were given two doses of AZD1222 and approximately 25 were given two doses of MenACWY control vaccine. Trial participants were enrolled by age into 18-55, 56-69 and 70-plus year subgroups, with roughly 160, 29 and 62 TCR-sequenced participants respectively. Study-level results and caveats: Only five to seven AZD1222 recipients were SARS-CoV-2 seropositive at baseline, limiting conclusions about previously exposed vaccinees. The 56-69-year group was small, and its depth increase did not reach significance, likely because of low power. No day 14 peak-response samples were available, so repertoires were characterized only after the peak T cell response. CD4 TCRs associated with the vaccine covered the entire spike protein, and the dominant responses were in regions 160-218 and 743-854. Most participants were white British and females outnumbered males, and the authors suggested that clonal diversity may have been underestimated. Epitopes outside the regions mutated in the B.1.351 and B.1.1.7 variants were reportedly recognized by nearly half of the unique spike-specific TCRs. Spike-specific TCR breadth and depth rose significantly after two AZD1222 doses compared with day 0 and with MenACWY recipients.

With respect to this clone: It has no known antigen specificity. Per-nucleotide qualities are absent, and no much larger clonotype sits a single base away.

The cysteine opens and the phenylalanine closes a CDR3 of 16 amino acids. Only the CDR3 part of the read is kept: 48 bases, read in frame from the first base. According to the germline V gene, CDR1 reads MNHEY and CDR2 reads SVGAGI. V drops 2 bases and J drops 0 bases, leaving 10 bases in between. The meaning of the sample's time point label: about 28 days (+/-7) after the second vaccine dose. AZD1222 recipients with second doses at about 4 weeks or about 12 weeks were pooled, because spike-specific TCR depth and breadth did not differ between schedules. Samples from vaccinated people were obtained from the UK trials COV001 and COV002, which included a single-blind randomized controlled phase 2/3 trial of AZD1222 (ChAdOx1 nCoV-19) in healthy adults. Trial participant PBMC samples were collected at day 0 and day 28 after the second dose for TCRbeta chain sequencing. The CDR3 regions of human TCRbeta chains were subjected to immunosequencing. The original pipeline was this. TCRs in the repertoires were compared against a reference library of SARS-CoV-2-specific TCRs that had been generated with the MIRA antigen-specificity platform. Breadth was defined as the fraction of unique TCRs that were SARS-CoV-2-associated. Depth was defined as the fraction of total T cells that were SARS-CoV-2-associated. Using the MIRA data, each spike-specific TCR was mapped to the spike region that the TCR reacts to and placed in a CD4 or CD8 class. Log10-transformed breadth and depth values were compared by one-way ANOVA with Sidak's multiple comparisons tests. The table was pulled from immuneACCESS by TCRdb, which kept in-frame rearrangements only. Such tables lose some clones; where checked, under half of the loss comes from unresolved V genes, and the rest has no known cause. V and J calls and clone size are given by that table; D and trimming were obtained from the DNA. The sample data list 80,000 to 100,000 clones, and roughly 91% of these were observed just once. Of the sample, 4% to 5% falls within the top ten clones.

This TCR came from an adult who received the AZD1222 COVID-19 vaccine. The sequence joins TRBV6-5 to TRBJ2-2, and possibly TRBD1, on 6 matching bases. The material was peripheral blood, obtained 28 days after the second AZD1222 dose. The nucleotide sequence reads as follows: TGTGCCAGCAGTTACGGTGACAGGCCGAACACCGGGGAGCTGTTTTTT. This gives the protein CASSYGDRPNTGELFF.